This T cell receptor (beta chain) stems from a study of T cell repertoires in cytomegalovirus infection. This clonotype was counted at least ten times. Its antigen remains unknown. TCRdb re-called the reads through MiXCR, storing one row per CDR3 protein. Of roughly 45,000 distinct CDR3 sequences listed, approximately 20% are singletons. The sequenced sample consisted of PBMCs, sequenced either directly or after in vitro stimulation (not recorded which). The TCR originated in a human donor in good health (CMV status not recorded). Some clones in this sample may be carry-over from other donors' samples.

The CDR3 spells CASSRGGFDEQYF. CDR3 sequence (DNA): TGCGCCAGCAGTCGGGGAGGATTCGACGAGCAGTACTTC. This chain joins TRBV10-2 and TRBJ2-7, with D possibly TRBD2 on 6 matching bases. Looked up from germline, CDR1 is WSHSY and CDR2 is SAAADI. The CDR3 loop spans 13 amino acids. V was cut by 5 bases and J by 5 bases, with 13 bases left in between.